A selection of T cell receptor beta chains follows, all from one sample in a study of early T cells in non-severe SARS-CoV-2 infection. TCRdb re-derived calls from the 5' RACE reads in MiXCR, one entry per CDR3 protein. The sample has about 80,000 distinct CDR3 sequences; roughly 5.7% are singletons. The sample comprised whole blood. The source of these receptors is an adult who was a healthcare worker with PCR-confirmed SARS-CoV-2 infection or an uninfected control (not recorded which). Both conserved end residues are trimmed from each CDR3. The order of the fields is V gene, J gene, CDR3 protein.

TRBV12-3/TRBV12-4	TRBJ2-7	ASSRPPDYEQY
TRBV12-3/TRBV12-4	TRBJ1-6	ASSSLGNSPLH
TRBV7-9	TRBJ2-1	ASSPPAGAYNEQF
TRBV4-2	TRBJ2-2	ASSQGGHTGELF
TRBV7-6	TRBJ2-7	ASSSDTNYEQY
TRBV5-5	TRBJ1-1	VSSLGLNTEAF
TRBV5-6	TRBJ2-7	ASSIQGTHEQY
TRBV6-6	TRBJ2-2	ASSYGPQRGGLGELF
TRBV10-3	TRBJ2-5	AISGSIQETQY
TRBV28	TRBJ2-3	ASSLTPRTDTQY
TRBV3-1	TRBJ2-2	ATQGMNTGELF
TRBV25-1	TRBJ2-3	ASRESTDTQY
TRBV29-1	TRBJ2-5	SAGNRGRETQY
TRBV6-5	TRBJ1-5	ASSGQWNQPQH
TRBV5-4	TRBJ2-5	ASSLRGGVRTQY
TRBV6-2/TRBV6-3	TRBJ1-2	ASGQGPGSGRYT
TRBV12-3/TRBV12-4	TRBJ1-2	ASSTDSSYGYT
TRBV28	TRBJ2-5	ASSQGLAGERETQY
TRBV4-3	TRBJ1-4	ASSRDPFGGEKLF
TRBV6-5	TRBJ1-2	ASSYGAGEGYT
TRBV9	TRBJ1-6	ASSETGITNSPLH
TRBV6-5	TRBJ1-2	ASRENNYGYT
TRBV13	TRBJ2-7	ASSLMGGGLAGAKYEQY